A single sample gave rise to the 15 T cell receptor beta chains below, sequenced in a study of memory CD4+ T cells and cytomegalovirus serostatus. Only in-frame clones appear in the TCRdb table, and some are missing; sequencing was by immunoSEQ multiplex PCR. The repertoire holds approximately 50,000 clones, with about 68% as singletons. The sort gate was single viable CD3+CD4+CD8-CD45RO+ cells for memory CD4+ T cells. Sequencing input: memory CD4+ T cells from blood. Receptor source: an adult in good health and CMV-seropositive.

This chain joins TRBV6-1 and TRBJ1-1, with TRBD1 matching 7 bases. The CDR3 has 15 residues. The J segment lost 0 bases and the V segment lost 8 bases, leaving 9 bases of the junction unmatched. The germline V gene encodes CDR1 MNHNS and CDR2 SASEGT. The CDR3 DNA is TGTGCCAGCCGCCGACAGGGTCAGATGAACACTGAAGCTTTCTTT. Residues: CASRRQGQMNTEAFF.

This clone was seen just once. The CDR3 coding sequence is TGTGCCAGCAGGTACGGGACTAGCGGACACAATGAGCAGTTCTTC. Residues: CASRYGTSGHNEQFF. The genes are TRBV28 and TRBJ2-1, with TRBD2 matching over 11 bases. The ends lost 6 bases at V and 5 bases at J; junction bases unmatched: 6. In germline, CDR1 is MDHEN, CDR2 SYDVKM. The CDR3 has 15 residues.

The chain joins TRBV6-5 to TRBJ2-5; the match to TRBD2 covers 12 bases. CDR1 and CDR2 from the germline V gene are MNHEY and SVGAGI. This CDR3 has 15 residues. V gave up 5 bases and J gave up 4 bases; unmatched junction bases: 5. Written as DNA, the CDR3 is TGTGCCAGCAGTCCACAACTAGCGGGAGGAGAGACCCAGTACTTC. Its protein is CASSPQLAGGETQYF.

The V and J genes are TRBV2 and TRBJ2-7; 7 bases line up with TRBD2. This CDR3 region has 13 residues. J was trimmed by 6 bases and V by 7 bases; bases with no gene match: 9. Germline-derived CDR1 and CDR2 are SNHLY and FYNNEI. CDR3 sequence reads: CASTTGREGEQYV. CDR3 bases: TGTGCCAGCACCACGGGCAGGGAGGGCGAGCAGTACGTC.

The chain is built from TRBV11-3 and TRBJ2-1, with TRBD2 matching over 10 bases. With 8 bases clipped from V and 4 bases from J, the junction kept 5 bases outside the gene matches. Germline CDR1 and CDR2: SGHNT and YENEEA. The CDR3 loop spans 14 amino acids. The CDR3 sequence: CASVAGGIYNEQFF. The CDR3, as DNA: TGTGCCAGCGTAGCGGGAGGAATATACAATGAGCAGTTCTTC.

V usage is TRBV10-3 and J usage is TRBJ1-2; 7 bases fit TRBD1. The junction had 2 bases not matched to a gene; V was cut back by 4 bases and J by 6 bases. This CDR3 has 12 residues. Germline V CDR1 and CDR2: ENHRY, SYGVKD. The CDR3 DNA reads TGTGCCATCAGTGGACAGGGAGATGGCTACACCTTC. Its translation is CAISGQGDGYTF.

The chain couples TRBV6-5 to TRBJ2-3; no clear D gene. The V end lost 2 bases, the J end lost 5 bases, and 17 bases lay between the germline ends. The CDR3 extends over 16 amino acids. The germline CDR1 and CDR2 sequences are MNHEY and SVGAGI. The CDR3 here is CASSYHASSRVDTQYF. The CDR3 coding sequence is TGTGCCAGCAGTTACCATGCGTCTTCCCGAGTAGATACGCAGTATTTT.

The chain links TRBV19 to TRBJ2-7; TRBD1 is a possible D gene (5 bases). Germline V CDR1 and CDR2: LNHDA, SQIVND (reference sequence). V was shortened by 6 bases and J by 2 bases, with 17 bases between the two germline ends. The CDR3 has 15 residues. CDR3 bases: TGTGCCAGTAGCCCCCGACAGATGGGGCCCTACGAGCAGTACTTC. Translated: CASSPRQMGPYEQYF. Filled out from reference TRBV19 and TRBJ2-7, the complete variable domain reads DGGITQSPKYLFRKEGQNVTLSCEQNLNHDAMYWYRQDPGQGLRLIYYSQIVNDFQKGDIAEGYSVSREKKESFPLTVTSAQKNPTAFYLCASSPRQMGPYEQYFGPGTRLTVT.

This sequence joins TRBV11-3 and TRBJ2-3; 11 nucleotides align to TRBD1. This CDR3 has 12 residues. V was pared by 5 bases and J by 14 bases, with 6 bases of the junction left unmatched. Germline lookup yields CDR1 SGHNT and CDR2 YENEEA. The CDR3: CASSLGQGARYF. The CDR3 bases are TGTGCCAGCAGCCTTGGACAGGGGGCGCGGTATTTT.

This clone is a singleton in its sample. The chain recombines TRBV28 with TRBJ1-5; D not resolved. Germline assignment: CDR1 MDHEN and CDR2 SYDVKM. The V end was cut by 3 bases, the J end by 0 bases, with 9 bases between. This CDR3 contains 15 residues. In DNA, the CDR3 is TGTGCCAGCAGTTTTGGTTCGACTAGCAATCAGCCCCAGCATTTT. This sequence encodes CASSFGSTSNQPQHF.

The CDR3 nucleotides read TGTGCCAGCTCACCACCGGTCCCTTTTGTCTATGGCTACACCTTC. It specifies CASSPPVPFVYGYTF. J is TRBJ1-2 and V is TRBV18, with D hard to call. This CDR3 has 15 residues. Germline CDR1 KGHSH, CDR2 LQKENI. V dropped 0 bases and J dropped 4 bases, with 12 bases sitting between them. Combining the CDR3 with reference TRBV18 and TRBJ1-2 gives the whole variable domain NAGVMQNPRHLVRRRGQEARLRCSPMKGHSHVYWYRQLPEEGLKFMVYLQKENIIDESGMPKERFSAEFPKEGPSILRIQQVVRGDSAAYFCASSPPVPFVYGYTFGSGTRLTVV.

The chain combines TRBV18 with TRBJ2-2, with 12 nucleotides matching TRBD2. This CDR3 has 18 amino acids. V was clipped by 0 bases and J by 4 bases; unmatched bases: 6. The V gene's germline CDR1 is KGHSH and CDR2 LQKENI. The CDR3 reads CASSPPLAGGKLTGELFF. The DNA for the CDR3 is TGTGCCAGCTCACCACCGCTAGCGGGAGGGAAACTCACCGGGGAGCTGTTTTTT.

The V gene is TRBV4-2, the J gene TRBJ2-6, with D possibly being TRBD1 or TRBD2 (5 bases each). The CDR3 is 15 amino acids. The germline V and J ends were trimmed by 3 bases and 3 bases, with 9 bases remaining between them. Germline lookup yields CDR1 LGHNA and CDR2 YNFKEQ. CDR3 DNA: TGTGCCAGCAGCCAGTCAGGGAGTGGGGCCAACGTCCTGACTTTC. It translates to CASSQSGSGANVLTF.

Here the CDR3 reads CASSLEGGPRDTQYF. CDR3 coding DNA: TGTGCCAGCAGCTTAGAGGGAGGGCCGAGAGATACGCAGTATTTT. The rearrangement joins TRBV7-8 to TRBJ2-3; 7 positions match TRBD2. The CDR3 contains 15 residues. From germline, CDR1 is SGHVS and CDR2 FQNEAQ. With 1 base clipped from V and 5 bases from J, the junction kept 6 bases outside the gene matches. Together with reference TRBV7-8 and TRBJ2-3, the CDR3 gives the full variable domain: GAGVSQSPRYKVAKRGQDVALRCDPISGHVSLFWYQQALGQGPEFLTYFQNEAQLDKSGLPSDRFFAERPEGSVSTLKIQRTQQEDSAVYLCASSLEGGPRDTQYFGPGTRLTVL.

The rearrangement uses TRBV30 and TRBJ2-7; TRBD1 aligns across 9 bases. Unmatched junction bases numbered 5, after V lost 8 bases and J lost 6 bases. CDR1 and CDR2 (germline): GTSNPN, SVGIG (reference sequence). The CDR3 has 11 residues. In DNA form, the CDR3 reads TGTGCCCAGGGACAGGGTTCCGAGCAGTACTTC. Translation gives CAQGQGSEQYF.